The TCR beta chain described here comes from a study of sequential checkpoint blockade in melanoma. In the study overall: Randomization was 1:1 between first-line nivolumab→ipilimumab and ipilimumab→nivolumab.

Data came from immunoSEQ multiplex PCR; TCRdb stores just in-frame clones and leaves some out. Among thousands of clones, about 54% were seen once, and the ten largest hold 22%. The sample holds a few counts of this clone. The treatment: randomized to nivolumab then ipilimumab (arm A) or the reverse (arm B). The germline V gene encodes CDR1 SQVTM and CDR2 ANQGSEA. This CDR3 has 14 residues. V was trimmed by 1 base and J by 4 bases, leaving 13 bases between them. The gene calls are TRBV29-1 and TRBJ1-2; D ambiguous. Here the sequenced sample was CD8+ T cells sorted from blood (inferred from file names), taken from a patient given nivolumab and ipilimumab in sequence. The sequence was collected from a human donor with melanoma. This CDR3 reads CSVEVASSFYGYTF. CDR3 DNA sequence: TGCAGCGTTGAAGTGGCCTCTTCTTTCTATGGCTACACCTTC.